The 18 T cell receptor beta chains presented below share a single source sample, sequenced in a study of blood T cells in healthy people across ages. The use of a sample-barcoded 5' primer and a J-beta primer mix characterized a second PCR of roughly 6 to 11 cycles. TCRdb reprocessed the 5' RACE reads with MiXCR, giving one entry per CDR3 protein. The sample consists of approximately 1.5 million distinct CDR3 sequences, 30% to 40% of them appearing once. The specimen was blood. These receptors originate from a woman younger than 45 in good health.

The rearrangement uses TRBV9 and TRBJ1-2; unclear D gene. The CDR3 extends over 12 amino acids. CDR1 is SGDLS and CDR2 is YYNGEE in the germline V gene. V was cut by 0 bases and J by 8 bases, with 8 bases left in between. CDR3 DNA sequence: TGTGCCAGCAGCGTAGGTCTGGAGGGCTACACCTTC. Translated, it gives CASSVGLEGYTF.

This clonotype was counted a few times. This rearrangement joins TRBV12-3 or TRBV12-4 to TRBJ1-5, with D maybe TRBD1 (5 bases). Between the trimmed V and J ends, which lost 4 bases and 4 bases, there was a span of 14 bases. This CDR3 is built from 15 residues. DNA of the CDR3: TGTGCCAGCAGTTCCTTTGGGGCTGCAAATCAGCCCCAGCATTTT. Translated, it gives CASSSFGAANQPQHF.

This chain connects TRBV30 to TRBJ2-2; D may be TRBD2 (7 bases). The CDR3 length is 14 residues. Looked up from germline, CDR1 is GTSNPN and CDR2 is SVGIG (reference sequence). V lost 4 bases and J 3 bases, leaving 12 bases between the germline ends. The CDR3 here is CAWMGGPYTGELFF. The DNA of the CDR3 is TGTGCCTGGATGGGGGGGCCCTACACCGGGGAGCTGTTTTTT.

This clonotype was detected a few times. CDR3: CASSLDLGEDEQFF. As DNA, the CDR3 is TGTGCCAGCAGCTTGGACTTAGGGGAGGATGAGCAGTTCTTC. The chain carries TRBV11-1 and TRBJ2-1; D perhaps matches TRBD2 (6 bases). The CDR3 has 14 residues. The V end lost 3 bases, the J end lost 8 bases, and 14 bases lay between the germline ends. CDR1 is SGHAT, CDR2 FQDESV, per germline (reference sequence).

This clonotype turned up a few times. The chain carries TRBV12-3 or TRBV12-4 and TRBJ2-1, with unresolved D. The CDR3 totals 16 residues. V shed 7 bases and J shed 0 bases, with 16 bases lying between them. As DNA, the CDR3 is TGTGCCAGCACCCACCTACGGCGGATCTCCTACAATGAGCAGTTCTTC. Translation: CASTHLRRISYNEQFF.

This chain joins TRBV5-1 and TRBJ2-6; no clear D. CDR3 length: 19 amino acids. Deletions cut 0 bases from V and 0 bases from J, with 16 bases between. Germline-derived CDR1 and CDR2 are SGHRS and YFSETQ. The CDR3 spells CASSLEGPGGSSGANVLTF. The CDR3 nucleotides are TGCGCCAGCAGCTTGGAAGGGCCCGGCGGTTCCTCTGGGGCCAACGTCCTGACTTTC. Filled out from reference TRBV5-1 and TRBJ2-6, the complete variable domain reads KAGVTQTPRYLIKTRGQQVTLSCSPISGHRSVSWYQQTPGQGLQFLFEYFSETQRNKGNFPGRFSGRQFSNSRSEMNVSTLELGDSALYLCASSLEGPGGSSGANVLTFGAGSRLTVL.

The rearrangement uses TRBV20-1 and TRBJ2-6; D not resolved. The CDR3 runs to 14 residues. Germline V CDR1 and CDR2: DFQATT, SNEGSKA (reference sequence). V was pared by 2 bases and J by 1 base, with 6 bases between. CDR3 nucleotide sequence: TGCAGTGCTAGAAGCCTATCTGGGGCCAACGTCCTGACTTTC. Protein sequence: CSARSLSGANVLTF.

This clonotype came up a few times. This CDR3 is CAWSVTGALRGTQYF. The DNA of the CDR3 is TGTGCCTGGAGTGTCACGGGGGCCCTCCGAGGGACCCAGTACTTC. This rearrangement joins TRBV30 to TRBJ2-5, with D possibly called TRBD1 or TRBD2 (6 bases each). Germline V CDR1 and CDR2: GTSNPN, SVGIG (reference sequence). The CDR3 extends over 15 amino acids. Between the trimmed V and J ends, which lost 0 bases and 7 bases, there was a span of 18 bases.

In its sample, this clonotype was seen many times. The rearrangement joins TRBV5-1 to TRBJ2-1; 8 nucleotides line up with TRBD2. After removal of 3 bases from V and 5 bases from J, the junction contained 13 bases not matched to a gene. This CDR3 is 17 amino acids long. Germline values: CDR1 SGHRS, CDR2 YFSETQ. The CDR3 spells CASSWALAAGGHNEQFF. As DNA, the CDR3 is TGCGCCAGCAGCTGGGCCTTAGCCGCGGGGGGCCACAATGAGCAGTTCTTC.

In regard to this clonotype: A read error may account for a junction end that differs from germline. The rearrangement joins TRBV7-9 to TRBJ1-6, with 7 bases matching TRBD1. Germline V CDR1 and CDR2: SEHNR, FQNEAQ (reference sequence). The CDR3 runs 12 residues. DNA of the CDR3: TGTGCGCTCCAGGGGGGCAATTCACCCTTCCACTTT. Encoded protein: CALQGGNSPFHF.

This clonotype has just a few counts. V gene TRBV28 combines with J gene TRBJ2-3; 8 positions agree with TRBD2. Germline CDR1 MDHEN, CDR2 SYDVKM. This CDR3 is 13 amino acids long. V dropped 5 bases and J dropped 9; count of bases not matched to a gene: 7. The CDR3 is CASSRREGGTQYF. For the CDR3, the DNA is TGTGCCAGCAGTAGACGGGAGGGCGGGACGCAGTATTTT. Complete variable domain (other parts from reference TRBV28 and TRBJ2-3): DVKVTQSSRYLVKRTGEKVFLECVQDMDHENMFWYRQDPGLGLRLIYFSYDVKMKEKGDIPEGYSVSREKKERFSLILESASTNQTSMYLCASSRREGGTQYFGPGTRLTVL.

This clonotype has only a few counts. The rearrangement uses TRBV29-1 and TRBJ2-3, with TRBD2 matching over 8 bases. Germline V gene lookup returns CDR1 SQVTM and CDR2 ANQGSEA. V gave up 5 bases and J gave up 0 bases; unmatched junction bases: 4. This CDR3 has 14 amino acids. Written as DNA, the CDR3 is TGCAGCGTTAGGGCTAGCGGGAGCACAGATACGCAGTATTTT. It is translated as CSVRASGSTDTQYF.

V and J are TRBV5-1 and TRBJ2-7, with D tentatively TRBD1 (5 bases). The CDR3 totals 15 residues. The germline CDR1 and CDR2 sequences are SGHRS and YFSETQ. V dropped 0 bases and J dropped 6 bases, with 16 bases sitting between them. CDR3 coding DNA: TGCGCCAGCAGCTTGGCCGACAGAATTCATAGCGAGCAGTACTTC. Amino acid sequence: CASSLADRIHSEQYF.

Turning to this clonotype: One junction end does not reproduce the germline sequence, and a read error may be involved. The chain links TRBV7-6 to TRBJ1-4, with 8 positions matching TRBD1. In germline, CDR1 is SGHVS, CDR2 FNYEAQ. This CDR3 spans 16 amino acids. This chain's CDR3 is CASSLARDRRDEELFF. The CDR3 nucleotides are TGTGCCAGCAGCTTAGCCAGGGACAGGCGAGATGAAGAACTGTTTTTT.

The V and J genes are TRBV7-9 and TRBJ1-5; no clear D gene. The CDR3 loop spans 16 amino acids. The germline V gene encodes CDR1 SEHNR and CDR2 FQNEAQ (reference sequence). Deletions cut 1 base from V and 4 bases from J, with 14 bases between. The CDR3: CASSLGKGPMNQPQHF. CDR3 coding DNA: TGTGCCAGCAGCTTAGGTAAAGGCCCGATGAATCAGCCCCAGCATTTT. The full variable domain, completed using reference TRBV7-9 and TRBJ1-5, is DTGVSQNPRHKITKRGQNVTFRCDPISEHNRLYWYRQTLGQGPEFLTYFQNEAQLEKSRLLSDRFSAERPKGSFSTLEIQRTEQGDSAMYLCASSLGKGPMNQPQHFGDGTRLSIL.

The chain couples TRBV7-7 to TRBJ2-1, with D possibly TRBD2 on 5 matching bases. The CDR3 extends over 15 amino acids. Trimming shortened V by 5 bases and J by 5 bases, and 16 bases separated the two germline ends. From germline, CDR1 is SSHAT and CDR2 FNYEAQ (reference sequence). CDR3 in amino acids: CASSTGTRAHNEQFF. The CDR3 coding sequence is TGTGCCAGCAGCACCGGAACTAGAGCCCACAATGAGCAGTTCTTC.

This clonotype has just a few counts. The V call is TRBV5-1, the J call TRBJ2-5; 7 bases are shared with TRBD1. The J call may be faulty, since TRBJ2-7 better matches the DNA end. The CDR3 spans 15 residues. The V gene's germline CDR1 is SGHRS and CDR2 YFSETQ. CDR3 bases: TGCGCCAGCAGGAGGCGACAGGGTCTGGGCAACGAGCAGTACTTC. Translation: CASRRRQGLGNEQYF.

There are many counts of this clonotype. The V gene is TRBV4-1, the J gene TRBJ2-1; 13 nucleotides line up with TRBD2. Germline CDR1 MGHRA, CDR2 YSYEKL. The CDR3 contains 16 residues. With V trimmed by 4 bases and J by 3 bases, 3 bases remained unmatched. CDR3: CASSLRLAGGYNEQFF. DNA for the CDR3: TGCGCCAGCAGCCTACGACTAGCGGGGGGCTACAATGAGCAGTTCTTC.